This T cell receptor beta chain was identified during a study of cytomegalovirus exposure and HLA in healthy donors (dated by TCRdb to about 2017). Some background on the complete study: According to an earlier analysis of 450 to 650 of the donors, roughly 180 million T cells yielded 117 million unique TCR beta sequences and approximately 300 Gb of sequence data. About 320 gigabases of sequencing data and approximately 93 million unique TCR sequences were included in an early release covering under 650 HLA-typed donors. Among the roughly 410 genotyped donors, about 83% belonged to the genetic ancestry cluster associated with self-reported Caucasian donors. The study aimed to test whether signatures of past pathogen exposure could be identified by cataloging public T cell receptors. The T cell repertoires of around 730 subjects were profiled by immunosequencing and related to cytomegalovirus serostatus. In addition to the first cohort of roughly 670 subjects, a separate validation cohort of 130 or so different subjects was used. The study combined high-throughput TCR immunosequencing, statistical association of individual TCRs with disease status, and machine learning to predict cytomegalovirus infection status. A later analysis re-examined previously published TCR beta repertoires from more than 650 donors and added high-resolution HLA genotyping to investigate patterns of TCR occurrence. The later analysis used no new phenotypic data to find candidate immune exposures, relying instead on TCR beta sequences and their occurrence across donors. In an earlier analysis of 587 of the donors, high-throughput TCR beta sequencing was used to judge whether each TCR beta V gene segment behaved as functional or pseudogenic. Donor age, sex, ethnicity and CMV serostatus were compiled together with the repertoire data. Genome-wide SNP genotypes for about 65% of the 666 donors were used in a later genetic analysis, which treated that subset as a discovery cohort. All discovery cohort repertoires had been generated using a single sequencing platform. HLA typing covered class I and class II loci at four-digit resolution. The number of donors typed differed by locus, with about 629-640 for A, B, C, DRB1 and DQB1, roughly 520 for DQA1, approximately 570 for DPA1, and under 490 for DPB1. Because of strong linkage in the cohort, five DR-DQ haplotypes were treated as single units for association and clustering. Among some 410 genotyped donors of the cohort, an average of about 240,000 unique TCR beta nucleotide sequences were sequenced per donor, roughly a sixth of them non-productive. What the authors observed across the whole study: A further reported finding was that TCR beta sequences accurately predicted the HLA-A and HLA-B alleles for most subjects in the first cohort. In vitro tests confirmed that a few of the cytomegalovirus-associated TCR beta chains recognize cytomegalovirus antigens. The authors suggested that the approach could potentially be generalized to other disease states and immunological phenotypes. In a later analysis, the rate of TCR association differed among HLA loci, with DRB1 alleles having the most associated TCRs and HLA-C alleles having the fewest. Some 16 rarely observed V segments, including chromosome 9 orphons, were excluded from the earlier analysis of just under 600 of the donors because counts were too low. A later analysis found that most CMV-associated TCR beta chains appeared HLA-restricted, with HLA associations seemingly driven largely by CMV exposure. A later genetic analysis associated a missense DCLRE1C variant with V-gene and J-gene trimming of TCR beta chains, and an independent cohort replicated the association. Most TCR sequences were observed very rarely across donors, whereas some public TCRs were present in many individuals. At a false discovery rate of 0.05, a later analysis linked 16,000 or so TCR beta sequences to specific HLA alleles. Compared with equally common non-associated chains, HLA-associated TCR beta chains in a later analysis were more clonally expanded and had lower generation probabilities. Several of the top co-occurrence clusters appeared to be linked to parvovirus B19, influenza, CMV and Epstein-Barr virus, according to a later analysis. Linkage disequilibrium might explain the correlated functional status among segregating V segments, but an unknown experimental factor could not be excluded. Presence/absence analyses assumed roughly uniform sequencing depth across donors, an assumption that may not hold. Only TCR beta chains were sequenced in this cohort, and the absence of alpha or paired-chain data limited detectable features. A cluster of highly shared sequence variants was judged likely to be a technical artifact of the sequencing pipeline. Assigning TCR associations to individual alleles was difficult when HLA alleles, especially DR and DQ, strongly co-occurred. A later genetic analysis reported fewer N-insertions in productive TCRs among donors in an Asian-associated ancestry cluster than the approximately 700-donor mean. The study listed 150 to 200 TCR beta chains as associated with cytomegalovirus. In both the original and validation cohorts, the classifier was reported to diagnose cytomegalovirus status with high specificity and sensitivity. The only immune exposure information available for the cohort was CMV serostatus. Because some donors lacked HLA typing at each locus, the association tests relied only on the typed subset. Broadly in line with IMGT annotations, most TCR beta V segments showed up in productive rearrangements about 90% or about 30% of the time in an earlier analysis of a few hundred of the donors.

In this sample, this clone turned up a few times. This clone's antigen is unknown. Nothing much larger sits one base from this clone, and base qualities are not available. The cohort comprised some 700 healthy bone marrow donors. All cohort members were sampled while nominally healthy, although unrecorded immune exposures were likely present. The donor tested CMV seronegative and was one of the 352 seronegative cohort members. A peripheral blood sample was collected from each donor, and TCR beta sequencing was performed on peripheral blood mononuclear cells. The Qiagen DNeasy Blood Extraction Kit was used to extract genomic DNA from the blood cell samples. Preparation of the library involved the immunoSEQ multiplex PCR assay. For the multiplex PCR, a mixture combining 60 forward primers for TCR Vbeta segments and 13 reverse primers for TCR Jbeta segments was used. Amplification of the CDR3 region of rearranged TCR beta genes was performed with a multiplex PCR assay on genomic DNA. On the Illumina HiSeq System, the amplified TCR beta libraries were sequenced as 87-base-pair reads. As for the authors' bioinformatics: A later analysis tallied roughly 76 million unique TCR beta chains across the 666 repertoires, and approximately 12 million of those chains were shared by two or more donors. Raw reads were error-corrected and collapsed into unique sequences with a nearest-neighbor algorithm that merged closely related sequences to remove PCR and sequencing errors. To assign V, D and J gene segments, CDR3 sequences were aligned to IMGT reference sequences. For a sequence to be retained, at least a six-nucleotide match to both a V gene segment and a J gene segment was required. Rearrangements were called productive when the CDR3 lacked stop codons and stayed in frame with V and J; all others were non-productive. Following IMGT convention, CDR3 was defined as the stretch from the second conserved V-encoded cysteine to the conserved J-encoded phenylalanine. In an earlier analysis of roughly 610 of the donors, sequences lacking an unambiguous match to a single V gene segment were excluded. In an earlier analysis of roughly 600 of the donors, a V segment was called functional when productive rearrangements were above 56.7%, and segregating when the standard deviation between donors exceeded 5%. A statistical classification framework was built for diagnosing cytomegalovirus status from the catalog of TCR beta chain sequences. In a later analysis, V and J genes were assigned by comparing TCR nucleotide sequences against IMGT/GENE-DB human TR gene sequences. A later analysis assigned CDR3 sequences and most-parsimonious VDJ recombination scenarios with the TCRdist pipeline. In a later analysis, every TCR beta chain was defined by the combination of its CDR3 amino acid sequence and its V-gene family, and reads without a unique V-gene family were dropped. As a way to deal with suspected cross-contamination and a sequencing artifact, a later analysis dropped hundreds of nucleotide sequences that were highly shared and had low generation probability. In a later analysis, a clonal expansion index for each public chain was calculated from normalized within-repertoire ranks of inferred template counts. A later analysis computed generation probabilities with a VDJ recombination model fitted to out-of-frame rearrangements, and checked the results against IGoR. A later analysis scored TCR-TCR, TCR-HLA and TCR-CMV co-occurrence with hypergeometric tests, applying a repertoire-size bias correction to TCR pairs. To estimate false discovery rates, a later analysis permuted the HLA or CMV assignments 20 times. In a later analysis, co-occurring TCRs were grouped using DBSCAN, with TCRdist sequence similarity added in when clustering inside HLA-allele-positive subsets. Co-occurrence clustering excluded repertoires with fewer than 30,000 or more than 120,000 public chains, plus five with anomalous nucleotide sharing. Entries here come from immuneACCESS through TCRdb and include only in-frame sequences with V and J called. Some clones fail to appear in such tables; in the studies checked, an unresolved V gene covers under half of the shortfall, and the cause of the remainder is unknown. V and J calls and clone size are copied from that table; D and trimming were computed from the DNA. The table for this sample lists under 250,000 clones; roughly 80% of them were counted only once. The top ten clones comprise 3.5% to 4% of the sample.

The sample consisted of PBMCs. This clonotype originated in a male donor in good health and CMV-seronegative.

The base sequence is TGTGCCATCAGTGGGTCAGGGACAGCGTACGAGCAGTACTTC. It encodes CAISGSGTAYEQYF. In this chain, TRBV10-3 is recombined with TRBJ2-7, with TRBD1 matching 7 junction bases. V loses 4 bases at its end and J loses 4 bases; junction bases beyond the gene matches: 7. The CDR3 spans 14 residues, from the cysteine through the phenylalanine. Just the 42-base CDR3 DNA is kept, in frame starting at base 1. CDR1 and CDR2 are drawn from the germline V gene: ENHRY, SYGVKD.